This T cell receptor (beta chain) stems from a study of molecular identifiers for immune sequencing clone quantification. Study-wide context: Within a replicate experiment, RNA obtained from either about 20,000 or 100,000 naive CD8 cells was divided into five aliquots, and four of those aliquots were then sequenced.

This clonotype occurred a few times. The antigen is undetermined. Findings and caveats of the study: Whereas naive cells kept under 1% of molecules in clones above 20 RNA copies, such clones held over 98% in effectors.

TCRdb passed the PCR reads through MiXCR, listing each CDR3 protein once. Of just under 650,000 distinct CDR3 sequences in the sample, 15% to 20% were seen once. Source material for naive CD8 libraries was roughly 18,000 to 1,000,000 sorted cells, with 10%, 30% or 50% RNA. A CD8+CD4-CCR7+CD45RA+ phenotype served as the sorting definition for naive CD8 T cells. The source is a human donor in good health. Some libraries in this study had Jurkat cell RNA spiked in. The sequencing sample was made of naive CD8+ T cells from blood, with Jurkat cell RNA spiked in. Subset reported: FACS-sorted CD8+CD4-CCR7+CD45RA+ naive T cells.

Here the CDR3 reads CASSLAIGPHEQYF. For the CDR3, the DNA is TGCGCCAGCAGCCTCGCTATAGGGCCCCACGAGCAGTACTTC. This chain connects TRBV4-1 to TRBJ2-7; D unclear. The V end was cut by 4 bases, the J end by 5 bases, with 15 bases between. Germline values: CDR1 MGHRA, CDR2 YSYEKL. CDR3 length: 14 amino acids.